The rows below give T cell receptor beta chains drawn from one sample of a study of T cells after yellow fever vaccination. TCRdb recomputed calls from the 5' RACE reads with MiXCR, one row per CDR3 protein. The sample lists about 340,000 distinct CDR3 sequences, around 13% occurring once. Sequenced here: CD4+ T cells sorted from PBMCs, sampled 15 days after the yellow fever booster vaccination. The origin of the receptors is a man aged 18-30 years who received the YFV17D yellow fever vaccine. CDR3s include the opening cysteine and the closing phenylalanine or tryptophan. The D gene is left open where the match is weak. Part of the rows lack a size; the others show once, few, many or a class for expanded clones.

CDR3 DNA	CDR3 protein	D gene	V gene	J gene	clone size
TGTGCCAGCAGTTCCCCCAATAGCAATCAGCCCCAGCATTTT	CASSSPNSNQPQHF	NA	TRBV12-3/TRBV12-4	TRBJ1-5	many
TGCAGCGCCCGAGGGGGGACGCCTGAAGCTTTCTTT	CSARGGTPEAFF	NA	TRBV29-1	TRBJ1-1	NA
TGCGCCAGCAGTGAACAGGGCGGGGGTCACACCGGGGAGCTGTTTTTT	CASSEQGGGHTGELFF	NA	TRBV10-1	TRBJ2-2	NA
TGTGCCAGCAGTGGACAGGGGGCCGGGAATTCACCCCTCCACTTT	CASSGQGAGNSPLHF	TRBD1	TRBV2	TRBJ1-6	NA
TGTGCCAGCAGCGAGGACAGGGACACTGAGCAGTTCTTC	CASSEDRDTEQFF	TRBD1	TRBV2	TRBJ2-1	few
TGTGCCAGCAGCCTGACTAGTTCGGTCACCGGGGAGCTGTTTTTT	CASSLTSSVTGELFF	NA	TRBV7-9	TRBJ2-2	many
TGCGCCAGCAGCACGGGACAAGTCACTGAAGCTTTCTTT	CASSTGQVTEAFF	NA	TRBV5-1	TRBJ1-1	few
TGTGCCAGCAGGAGAACGGGGGAGCAAGAGACCCAGTACTTC	CASRRTGEQETQYF	NA	TRBV7-2	TRBJ2-5	NA
TGCGCCAGCAGCTTGGCTAAGTCGTCCGGGGGCTACACCTTC	CASSLAKSSGGYTF	NA	TRBV5-1	TRBJ1-2	few
TGTGCCAGCAGGGTACAGGGGGCGGCCGGGGAGCTGTTTTTT	CASRVQGAAGELFF	TRBD1	TRBV6-1	TRBJ2-2	few
TGTGCCACCGTTACTGGACAGGGGGCGGGTGGCTACACCTTC	CATVTGQGAGGYTF	TRBD1	TRBV6-5	TRBJ1-2	few
TGTGCCAGCCGGGGGGCGAATAGCAATCAGCCCCAGCATTTT	CASRGANSNQPQHF	NA	TRBV28	TRBJ1-5	many
TGTGCCAGCAGTTCCGCCGGGACAGGGGAACTATTGCAGTACTTC	CASSSAGTGELLQYF	TRBD1	TRBV27	TRBJ2-7	few
TGTGCCAGCAGCTTCGGACAGTATGGCTACACCTTC	CASSFGQYGYTF	NA	TRBV5-8	TRBJ1-2	few
TGCAGTGCTAGATCCCCCATGGGAGGGACTGAAGCTTTCTTT	CSARSPMGGTEAFF	NA	TRBV20-1	TRBJ1-1	few
TGTGCCACAAGTGTGGGGGGAGAGAATCAGCCCCAGCATTTT	CATSVGGENQPQHF	NA	TRBV24-1	TRBJ1-5	few
TGTGCCAGCAGGGAGGGGGGGCAAGAGACCCAGTACTTC	CASREGGQETQYF	NA	TRBV28	TRBJ2-5	few
TGCAGTGCCAGCCCCGGAAACACCATATATTTT	CSASPGNTIYF	NA	TRBV20-1	TRBJ1-3	NA
TGCGCCAGCAGCACCGTCTCGCCGAACTACAATGAGCAGTTCTTC	CASSTVSPNYNEQFF	NA	TRBV5-1	TRBJ2-1	few
TGTGCCAGCAGCTTGCCCGGGGGGCTTGAGACCCAGTACTTC	CASSLPGGLETQYF	NA	TRBV5-4	TRBJ2-5	NA
TGCAGTGCTCCGGTGGGCAGCGCCCTCACAGATACGCAGTATTTT	CSAPVGSALTDTQYF	NA	TRBV20-1	TRBJ2-3	few
TGCGCCAGCAGCTTCGGCAGGGGGCAAGAGACCCAGTACTTC	CASSFGRGQETQYF	TRBD1	TRBV5-1	TRBJ2-5	NA
TGCGCCAGCAGCCTCCCGAGGCCGAATGAGCAGTTCTTC	CASSLPRPNEQFF	NA	TRBV4-1	TRBJ2-1	few
TGTGCCACCAGTGATCCCTGGACCGACAATGAGCAGTTCTTC	CATSDPWTDNEQFF	NA	TRBV24-1	TRBJ2-1	NA
TGCAGTGCTAGAGACACAGAATACAGGGTAAAAGGTACCGGGGAGCTGTTTTTT	CSARDTEYRVKGTGELFF	NA	TRBV20-1	TRBJ2-2	NA
TGTGCCAGCAGCTTGGACGGTAGCAATCAGCCCCAGCATTTT	CASSLDGSNQPQHF	NA	TRBV5-6	TRBJ1-5	many
TGCGCCAGCAGCTTGGCCGGGGACAGGAGCACAGATACGCAGTATTTT	CASSLAGDRSTDTQYF	TRBD1	TRBV5-1	TRBJ2-3	few
TGCAGTGCCGCGGCCACTAGCTTCTGGGAGACCCAGTACTTC	CSAAATSFWETQYF	NA	TRBV20-1	TRBJ2-5	NA
TGCAGTGCTGGACAGGGACAAGAGACCCAGTACTTC	CSAGQGQETQYF	TRBD1	TRBV20-1	TRBJ2-5	NA
TGTGCCAGCAGCCCCGGACAGGGTTCGGCTGGGGCCAACGTCCTGACTTTC	CASSPGQGSAGANVLTF	TRBD1	TRBV7-9	TRBJ2-6	many
TGTGCCAGCAGTCCGCCCCCCACAGATACGCAGTATTTT	CASSPPPTDTQYF	NA	TRBV5-5	TRBJ2-3	few
TGCAGTGCTACGGTGGCGGGGGCATCGACAGAGCAGTTCTTC	CSATVAGASTEQFF	NA	TRBV20-1	TRBJ2-1	NA